This T cell receptor beta chain was retrieved from a study of blood T cell repertoires in COVID-19. Whole-study context: From T cells, B-cell-depleted T cells, or PBMCs came the material, which was cDNA or gDNA.

CDR3 length: 15 amino acids. Germline lookup yields CDR1 MNHEY and CDR2 SVGAGI. Trimming took 6 bases from V and 9 from J, leaving 18 bases between them. The table came from immunoSEQ multiplex PCR; TCRdb's copy has only in-frame clones and leaves some out. The sample records tens of thousands of clones, 75% to 90% being singletons. Sequences were obtained from peripheral blood. The J gene is TRBJ1-6, the V gene TRBV6-5; no reliable D call. This receptor was identified in a woman between 70 and 85 years old with acute or convalescent COVID-19. CDR3 bases: TGTGCCAGCAGGCGAGATAACGCCCCGAGTTCACCCCTCCACTTT. Protein product: CASRRDNAPSSPLHF.